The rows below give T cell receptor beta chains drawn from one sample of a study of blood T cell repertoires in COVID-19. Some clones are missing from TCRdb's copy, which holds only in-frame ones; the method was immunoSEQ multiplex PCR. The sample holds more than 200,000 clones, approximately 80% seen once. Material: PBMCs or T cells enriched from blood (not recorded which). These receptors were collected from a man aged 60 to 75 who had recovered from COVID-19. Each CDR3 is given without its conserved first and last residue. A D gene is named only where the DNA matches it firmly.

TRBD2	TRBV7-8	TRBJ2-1	ASSFGLAGEQF
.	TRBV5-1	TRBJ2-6	ASSLGTVFSGANVLT
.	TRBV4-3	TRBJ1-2	ASSQDLYGGYT
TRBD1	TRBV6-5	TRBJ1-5	ASSYRQGDRH
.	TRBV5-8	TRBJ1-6	ASSLDQGYDSPLH
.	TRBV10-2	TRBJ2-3	ASSEPRVFGTDTQY
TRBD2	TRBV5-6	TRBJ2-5	ASSSGLAVQETQY
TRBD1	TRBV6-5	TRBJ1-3	ASSSQGAGNTIY
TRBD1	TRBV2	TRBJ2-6	ASNRGSGANVLT
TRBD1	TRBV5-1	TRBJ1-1	ASSSGQLNTEAF
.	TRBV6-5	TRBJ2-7	ASSYLNTRGSYEQY
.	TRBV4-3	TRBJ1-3	ASSQGKTANTIY
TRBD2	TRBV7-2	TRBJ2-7	ASSSLGGLAGDLSYEQY
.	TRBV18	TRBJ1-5	ASSLLQGNTYNQPQH
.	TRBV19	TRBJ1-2	ASSIGAGYNYGYT
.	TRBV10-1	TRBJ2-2	ASSARVTGELF
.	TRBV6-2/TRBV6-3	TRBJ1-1	ASSYFRQTLEAF
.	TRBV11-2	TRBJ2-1	ASSLEFGQGNVGEQF
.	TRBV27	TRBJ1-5	ASSLIGPIYSNQPQH
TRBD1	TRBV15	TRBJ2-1	ATTDRATYNEQF
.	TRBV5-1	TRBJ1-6	ASSLAAQRDSPLH
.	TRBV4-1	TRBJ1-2	ASSQEGRTNYGYT
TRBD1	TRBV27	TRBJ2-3	ASIPGQGRADTQY
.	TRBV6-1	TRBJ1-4	ASSEAFGEQKLF
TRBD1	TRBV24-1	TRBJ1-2	ATSADRGHGYT
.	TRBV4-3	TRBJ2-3	ASSLNRVISTDTQY
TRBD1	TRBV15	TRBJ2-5	ATSRDRGTQETQY
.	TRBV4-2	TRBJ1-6	ASRDDRSPNSPLH
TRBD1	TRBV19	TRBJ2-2	ASQPGQTNTGELF
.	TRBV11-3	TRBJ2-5	ASAGYQETQY
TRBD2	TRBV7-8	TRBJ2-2	ASRIIGGGGTGELF
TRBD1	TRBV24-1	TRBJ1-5	APNPTGGSQPQH
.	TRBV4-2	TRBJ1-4	ASSLQDNNEKLF
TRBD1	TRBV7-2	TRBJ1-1	ASSLAGQGMNTEAF
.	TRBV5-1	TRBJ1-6	ASSQGIQGLDNSPLH
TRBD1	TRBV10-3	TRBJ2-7	AIGQGYEQY
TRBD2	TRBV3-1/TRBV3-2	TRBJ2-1	ASSTSGGYNEQF
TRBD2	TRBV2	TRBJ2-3	ASSEGTSGTDTQY
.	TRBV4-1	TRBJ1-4	ASSQEVTALNEKLF
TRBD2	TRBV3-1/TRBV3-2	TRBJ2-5	ASSQGTGPSGGKKTQY
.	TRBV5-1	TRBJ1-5	ASSLGLNSNQPQH
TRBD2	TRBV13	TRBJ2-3	ASSSPGLAGGSTDTQY
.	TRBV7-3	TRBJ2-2	ASSPGTGELF
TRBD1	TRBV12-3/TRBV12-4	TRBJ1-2	ASSQGTGGRYT
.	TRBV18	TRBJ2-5	ASSPGETQY
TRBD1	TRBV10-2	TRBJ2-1	ASSRDRGRNEQF
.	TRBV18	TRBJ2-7	ASSPRITQGNYEQY
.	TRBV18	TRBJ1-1	ASSYWTRNTEAF